This TCR beta chain was sequenced in a study of cytomegalovirus exposure and HLA in healthy donors. Overall study findings and caveats: When analyzed later, a missense DCLRE1C variant was found to be linked to TCR beta V- and J-gene trimming.

This clone has a handful of counts. What it binds is unknown. This CDR3 spans 15 amino acids. V dropped 5 bases and J dropped 1; count of bases not matched to a gene: 4. Germline V gene sequence: CDR1 MNHEY, CDR2 SVGAGI. The PCR contained 60 Vbeta and 13 Jbeta primers. This table comes from immunoSEQ multiplex PCR, and its TCRdb copy is limited to in-frame clones, with some not included. The table lists 150,000 to 200,000 clones, over 9.5% of them singletons. The source material was PBMCs. This TCR was sampled from a man aged 45-65 years in good health and CMV-seropositive. The V gene is TRBV6-5, the J gene TRBJ2-2, with 7 bases aligning to TRBD2. CDR3 protein: CASSTSGVNTGELFF. DNA of the CDR3: TGTGCCAGCAGTACCAGCGGGGTGAACACCGGGGAGCTGTTTTTT.